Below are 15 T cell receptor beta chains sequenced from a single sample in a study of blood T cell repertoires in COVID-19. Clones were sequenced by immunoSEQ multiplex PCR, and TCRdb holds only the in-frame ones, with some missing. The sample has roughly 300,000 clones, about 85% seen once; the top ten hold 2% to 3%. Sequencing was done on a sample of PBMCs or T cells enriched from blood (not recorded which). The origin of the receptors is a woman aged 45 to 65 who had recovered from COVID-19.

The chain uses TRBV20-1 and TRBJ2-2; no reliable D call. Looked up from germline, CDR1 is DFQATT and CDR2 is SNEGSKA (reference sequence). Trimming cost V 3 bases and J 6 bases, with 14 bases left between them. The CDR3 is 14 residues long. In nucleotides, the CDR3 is TGCAGTGCTAGTCCCCTCGGCGGAGCCGGGGAGCTGTTTTTT. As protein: CSASPLGGAGELFF.

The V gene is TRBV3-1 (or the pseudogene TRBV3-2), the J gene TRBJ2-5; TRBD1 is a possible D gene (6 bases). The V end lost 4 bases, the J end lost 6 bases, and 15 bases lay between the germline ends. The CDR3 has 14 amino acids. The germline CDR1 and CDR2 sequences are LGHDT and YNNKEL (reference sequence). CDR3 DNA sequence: TGTGCCAGCAGCCTTCGTACAGGGATAAAGACCCAGTACTTC. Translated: CASSLRTGIKTQYF.

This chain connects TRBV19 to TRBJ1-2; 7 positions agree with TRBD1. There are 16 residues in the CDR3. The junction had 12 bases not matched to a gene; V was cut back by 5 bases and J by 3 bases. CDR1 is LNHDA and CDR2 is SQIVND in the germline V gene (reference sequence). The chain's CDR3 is CASSHASGQEYYGYTF. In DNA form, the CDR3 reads TGTGCCAGTAGTCACGCCTCCGGACAGGAATACTATGGCTACACCTTC.

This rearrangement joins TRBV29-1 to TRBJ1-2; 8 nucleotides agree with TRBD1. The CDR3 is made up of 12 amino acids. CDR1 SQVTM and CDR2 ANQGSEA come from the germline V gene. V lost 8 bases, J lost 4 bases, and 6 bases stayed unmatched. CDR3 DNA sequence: TGCAGCATACACAGGGGGGCCTATGGCTACACCTTC. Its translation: CSIHRGAYGYTF.

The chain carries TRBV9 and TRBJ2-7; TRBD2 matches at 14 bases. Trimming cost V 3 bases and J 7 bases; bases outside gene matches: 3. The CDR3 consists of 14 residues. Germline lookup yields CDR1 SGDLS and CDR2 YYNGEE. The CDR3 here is CASSAGLAGGEQYF. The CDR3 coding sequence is TGTGCCAGCAGCGCCGGACTAGCGGGGGGTGAGCAGTACTTC.

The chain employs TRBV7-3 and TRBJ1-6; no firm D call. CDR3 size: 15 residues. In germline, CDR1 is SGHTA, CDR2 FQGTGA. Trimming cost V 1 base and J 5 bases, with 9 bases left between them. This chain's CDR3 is CASSLSSGNNSPLHF. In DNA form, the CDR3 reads TGTGCCAGCAGCTTAAGCTCCGGGAATAATTCACCCCTCCACTTT.

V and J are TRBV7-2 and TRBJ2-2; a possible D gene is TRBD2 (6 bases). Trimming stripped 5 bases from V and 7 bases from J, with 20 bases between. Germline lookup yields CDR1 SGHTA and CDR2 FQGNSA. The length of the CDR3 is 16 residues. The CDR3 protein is CASSGLVGGWGGELFF. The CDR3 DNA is TGTGCCAGCAGCGGCCTAGTTGGGGGGTGGGGCGGGGAGCTGTTTTTT.

The CDR3 sequence: CASSPRGDQPQHF. The DNA for the CDR3 is TGTGCCAGCAGCCCCAGGGGGGATCAGCCCCAGCATTTT. The chain employs TRBV6-5 and TRBJ1-5, with TRBD1 matching over 7 bases. With V trimmed by 6 bases and J by 5 bases, 4 bases remained unmatched. CDR3 size: 13 residues. Per germline, CDR1 MNHEY and CDR2 SVGAGI.

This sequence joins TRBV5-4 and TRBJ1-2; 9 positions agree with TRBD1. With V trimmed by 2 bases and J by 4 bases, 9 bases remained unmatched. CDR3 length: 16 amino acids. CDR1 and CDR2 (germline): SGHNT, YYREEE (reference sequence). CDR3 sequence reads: CASSFETGGWSYGYTF. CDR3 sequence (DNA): TGTGCCAGCAGCTTTGAGACAGGGGGTTGGAGCTATGGCTACACCTTC. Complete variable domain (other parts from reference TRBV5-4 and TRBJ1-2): ETGVTQSPTHLIKTRGQQVTLRCSSQSGHNTVSWYQQALGQGPQFIFQYYREEENGRGNFPPRFSGLQFPNYSSELNVNALELDDSALYLCASSFETGGWSYGYTFGSGTRLTVV.

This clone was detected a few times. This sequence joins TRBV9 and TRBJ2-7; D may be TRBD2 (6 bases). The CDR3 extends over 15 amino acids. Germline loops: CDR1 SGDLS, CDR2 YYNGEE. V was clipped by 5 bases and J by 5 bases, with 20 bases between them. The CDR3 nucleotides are TGTGCCAGCAGTCTCAAGGCGGGGTGGGGGAACGAGCAGTACTTC. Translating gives CASSLKAGWGNEQYF.

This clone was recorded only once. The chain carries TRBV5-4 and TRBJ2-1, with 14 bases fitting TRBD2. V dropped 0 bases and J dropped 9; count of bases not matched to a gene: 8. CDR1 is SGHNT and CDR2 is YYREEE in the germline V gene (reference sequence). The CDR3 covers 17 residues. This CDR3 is CASSLAGTSGGLSEQFF. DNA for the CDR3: TGTGCCAGCAGCTTGGCCGGGACTAGCGGGGGACTTAGTGAGCAGTTCTTC. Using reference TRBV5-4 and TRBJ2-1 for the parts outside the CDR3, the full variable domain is ETGVTQSPTHLIKTRGQQVTLRCSSQSGHNTVSWYQQALGQGPQFIFQYYREEENGRGNFPPRFSGLQFPNYSSELNVNALELDDSALYLCASSLAGTSGGLSEQFFGPGTRLTVL.

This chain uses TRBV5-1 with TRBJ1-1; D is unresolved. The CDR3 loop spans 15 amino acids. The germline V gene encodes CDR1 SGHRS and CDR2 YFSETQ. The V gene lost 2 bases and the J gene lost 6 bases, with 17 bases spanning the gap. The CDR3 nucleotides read TGCGCCAGCAGCTTTTGGGCCCTGGGTGACGCTGAAGCTTTCTTT. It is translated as CASSFWALGDAEAFF.

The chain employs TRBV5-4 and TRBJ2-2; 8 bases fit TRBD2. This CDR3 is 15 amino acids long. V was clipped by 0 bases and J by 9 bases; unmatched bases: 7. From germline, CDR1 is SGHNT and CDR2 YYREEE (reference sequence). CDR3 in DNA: TGTGCCAGCAGCTTGGTCACTAGCGGTAACCGGGAGCTGTTTTTT. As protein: CASSLVTSGNRELFF.

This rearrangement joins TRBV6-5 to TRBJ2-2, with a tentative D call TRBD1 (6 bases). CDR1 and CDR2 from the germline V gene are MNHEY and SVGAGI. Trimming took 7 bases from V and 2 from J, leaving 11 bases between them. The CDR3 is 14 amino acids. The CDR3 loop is CASIVGGNTGELFF. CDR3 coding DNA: TGTGCCAGCATAGTTGGGGGCAACACCGGGGAGCTGTTTTTT.

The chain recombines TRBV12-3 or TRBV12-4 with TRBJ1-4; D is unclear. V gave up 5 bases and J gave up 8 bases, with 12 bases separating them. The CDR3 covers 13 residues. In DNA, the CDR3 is TGTGCCAGCAGTCCTGGTCGGGGAGAAAAACTGTTTTTT. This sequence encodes CASSPGRGEKLFF.